This T cell receptor beta chain comes out of a study of CD8 T cells in ankylosing spondylitis. Study-level points and caveats: In ankylosing spondylitis patients, matched synovial fluid reportedly showed significant enrichment of disease-linked clones. Eight highly homologous variants formed a TCR beta motif that appeared characteristic of ankylosing spondylitis blood. The authors found the disease-linked clones to be CD8+ and relatively rare in peripheral blood.

TCRdb used MiXCR to reprocess the 5' RACE reads, holding one entry per CDR3 protein. The table shows some 220,000 distinct CDR3 sequences, with around 7.9% occurring only once. Germline CDR1 is SGHKS and CDR2 is YYEKEE (reference sequence). V was trimmed by 5 bases and J by 6 bases, leaving 11 bases between them. The CDR3 runs to 13 residues. This clonotype came up many times. Its matching antigen is unknown. The TCR originated in a male donor with ankylosing spondylitis. The sample consisted of blood, either unsorted or a sorted T cell fraction (not recorded which). The rearrangement joins TRBV5-5 to TRBJ2-2; D is undetermined. As DNA, the CDR3 is TGTGCCAGCAGGTCCTTAGAGGCCGGGGAGCTGTTTTTT. It yields the protein CASRSLEAGELFF.